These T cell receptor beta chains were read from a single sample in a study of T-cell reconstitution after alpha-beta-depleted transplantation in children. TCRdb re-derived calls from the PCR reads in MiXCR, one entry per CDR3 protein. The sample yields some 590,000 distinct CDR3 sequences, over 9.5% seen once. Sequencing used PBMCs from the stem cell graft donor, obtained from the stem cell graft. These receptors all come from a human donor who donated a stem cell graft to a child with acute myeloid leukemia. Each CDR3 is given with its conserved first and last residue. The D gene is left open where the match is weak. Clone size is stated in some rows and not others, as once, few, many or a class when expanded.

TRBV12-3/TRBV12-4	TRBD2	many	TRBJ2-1	TGTGCCAGCAGCTCAAGGACTAGCGGGTACAATGAGCAGTTCTTC	CASSSRTSGYNEQFF
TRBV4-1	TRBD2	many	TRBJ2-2	TGCGCCAGCAGCCAACTTGCTAGCGGGAGGTGGGGCACCGGGGAGCTGTTTTTT	CASSQLASGRWGTGELFF
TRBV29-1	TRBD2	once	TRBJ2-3	TGCAGCCTGCGGAGCGGGAGAACAGATACGCAGTGTTTT	CSLRSGRTDTQCF
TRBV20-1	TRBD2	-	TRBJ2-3	TGCAGTGCTAGCTCCGGGACTAGCGGGAGGGCCACAGATACGCAGTATTTT	CSASSGTSGRATDTQYF
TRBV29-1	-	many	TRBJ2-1	TGCAGCGTTGATAAAACGGGGACCTACAATGAGCAGTTCTTC	CSVDKTGTYNEQFF
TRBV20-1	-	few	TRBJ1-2	TGCAGTGCTGCTAGGGACGGGTATGGCTACACCTTC	CSAARDGYGYTF
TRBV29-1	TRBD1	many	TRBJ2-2	TGCAGCGCGTGGGGGACAGCGAACACCGGGGAGCTGTTTTTT	CSAWGTANTGELFF
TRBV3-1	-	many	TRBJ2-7	TGTGCCAGCAGCCAAGTTTACGGGAACGAGCAGTACTTC	CASSQVYGNEQYF
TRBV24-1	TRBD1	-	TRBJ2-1	TGTGCCACCAGTGACGCTGGGACAGGGCCCAGCAATGAGCAGTTCTTC	CATSDAGTGPSNEQFF
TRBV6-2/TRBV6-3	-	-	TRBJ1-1	TGTGCCAGCAGTTATCGACCGCAGGGGTTCACTGAAGCTTTCTTT	CASSYRPQGFTEAFF
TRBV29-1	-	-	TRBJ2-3	TGCAGCGTCCAGGACGGCACAGATACGCAGTATTTT	CSVQDGTDTQYF